Each of the 23 T cell receptor beta chains below was sequenced from the same sample in a study of shared clonotypes between healthy human individuals. Sequencing used immunoSEQ multiplex PCR; TCRdb keeps in-frame clones, though not all of them. This table has 400,000 or so clones, about 97% appearing once. Sequenced: memory CD8+ T cells sorted from blood. The subset denotes: CD45RO+ cells pooled with CCR7-negative TemRA cells. The receptors were gathered from a man aged 25-45 years in good health.

V and J are TRBV30 and TRBJ1-1; TRBD1 matches 7 bases. The J segment lost 1 base and the V segment lost 5 bases, leaving 7 bases of the junction unmatched. Germline CDR1 is GTSNPN and CDR2 is SVGIG (reference sequence). The CDR3 is made up of 14 amino acids. CDR3 protein: CAWAPRQGNTEAFF. CDR3 DNA: TGTGCCTGGGCGCCCCGACAGGGGAACACTGAAGCTTTCTTT.

This rearrangement joins TRBV15 to TRBJ1-4; perhaps TRBD1 as D (5 bases). The CDR3 consists of 15 residues. With 1 base removed from V and 0 bases from J, the gap between germline ends came to 6 bases. CDR1 is LNHNV and CDR2 is YYDKDF in the germline V gene (reference sequence). The CDR3 DNA follows: TGTGCCACCAGCAGAGGGACAACAACTAATGAAAAACTGTTTTTT. It codes for CATSRGTTTNEKLFF.

The gene calls are TRBV11-2 and TRBJ2-3; no definite D call. Deletions cut 6 bases from V and 6 bases from J, with 16 bases between. Germline CDR1 reads SGHAT; CDR2 reads FQNNGV. The CDR3 covers 14 residues. The chain's CDR3 is CASSYTSNRDTQYF. Here the CDR3 DNA reads TGTGCCAGCAGTTACACCTCGAACCGTGATACGCAGTATTTT.

The chain couples TRBV7-9 to TRBJ2-1; TRBD2 matches at 16 bases. Trimming removed 5 bases from V and 7 bases from J; junction bases left unmatched: 8. Germline assignment: CDR1 SEHNR and CDR2 FQNEAQ (reference sequence). The length of the CDR3 is 17 residues. The CDR3 region has the DNA TGTGCCAGCAGCCAACCGGGACTAGCGGGAGGGCCAAATGAGCAGTTCTTC. Its translation: CASSQPGLAGGPNEQFF.

J is TRBJ2-5 and V is TRBV28, with D tentatively TRBD1 (6 bases). Per germline, CDR1 MDHEN and CDR2 SYDVKM. The CDR3 length is 13 residues. Trimming removed 6 bases at V and 5 bases at J, with 13 bases between. CDR3 protein: CASRPTGDETQYF. In DNA, the CDR3 is TGTGCCAGCAGGCCGACAGGTGATGAGACCCAGTACTTC.

The chain recombines TRBV5-4 with TRBJ2-1, with D possibly matching TRBD2 (7 bases). V was trimmed by 1 base and J by 6 bases, leaving 14 bases between them. The CDR3 has 15 amino acids. Germline V gives CDR1 SGHNT, CDR2 YYREEE (reference sequence). The chain's CDR3 is CASSLRGAGSNEQFF. The CDR3 bases are TGTGCCAGCAGCTTGCGGGGGGCGGGCAGCAATGAGCAGTTCTTC.

This chain links TRBV11-2 with TRBJ2-3; the D gene is possibly TRBD2 (5 bases). Germline assignment: CDR1 SGHAT and CDR2 FQNNGV. The germline V and J ends were trimmed by 5 bases and 2 bases, with 11 bases remaining between them. This CDR3 region has 14 residues. The CDR3 is CASSLRGITDTQYF. The CDR3 DNA reads TGTGCCAGCAGCCTACGGGGTATCACAGATACGCAGTATTTT.

V is TRBV7-9 and J is TRBJ2-3; 13 bases line up with TRBD2. CDR3 length: 18 residues. In germline, CDR1 is SEHNR, CDR2 FQNEAQ (reference sequence). The V gene end was trimmed by 2 bases and the J gene end by 4 bases; junction bases not matched to a gene: 9. The DNA for the CDR3 is TGTGCCAGCAGCTTATGGACTAGCGGGAGTTTTGGCGCAGATACGCAGTATTTT. Its protein product is CASSLWTSGSFGADTQYF.

V and J are TRBV7-3 and TRBJ2-1; 9 bases are a match to TRBD2. Germline CDR1 is SGHTA and CDR2 is FQGTGA. The CDR3 is 18 amino acids. V was clipped by 2 bases and J by 2 bases; unmatched bases: 10. The CDR3 DNA follows: TGTGCCAGCAGCTTACGTCCCTTAGCGGGAGCGACCTACAATGAGCAGTTCTTC. This codes for CASSLRPLAGATYNEQFF.

CDR3 residues: CASSDRLYNSPLHF. Written as DNA, the CDR3 is TGTGCCAGTTCGGACAGACTCTATAATTCACCCCTCCACTTT. V gene TRBV19 combines with J gene TRBJ1-6; tentative D call: TRBD1 (6 bases). Germline assignment: CDR1 LNHDA and CDR2 SQIVND (reference sequence). The CDR3 contains 14 residues. Trimming took off 8 bases at V and 3 bases at J, with 11 bases between the two ends.

The CDR3 DNA reads TGTGCCAGCAGCTTAATCAACTACGAGCAGTACTTC. This encodes CASSLINYEQYF. This chain joins TRBV7-2 and TRBJ2-5; no firm D call. The DNA end lines up better with TRBJ2-7; the J call may be wrong. Germline V CDR1 and CDR2: SGHTA, FQGNSA. The CDR3 totals 12 residues.

The CDR3 nucleotides are TGTGCCAGCACGACAGTCCTTTTCTCTGGGGCCAACGTCCTGACTTTC. Protein: CASTTVLFSGANVLTF. The genes are TRBV28 and TRBJ2-6, with D possibly being TRBD1 (5 bases). The CDR3 contains 16 residues. The germline CDR1 and CDR2 sequences are MDHEN and SYDVKM. V was cut by 7 bases and J by 0 bases, with 13 bases left in between.

The V call is TRBV28, the J call TRBJ1-5; D not resolved. Germline V lookup: CDR1 MDHEN, CDR2 SYDVKM. Trimming took off 6 bases at V and 0 bases at J, with 15 bases between the two ends. This CDR3 is built from 16 residues. CDR3 sequence: CASRFSSRVSNQPQHF. The CDR3, as DNA: TGTGCCAGCAGATTTAGCAGCCGGGTTAGCAATCAGCCCCAGCATTTT.

V usage is TRBV5-1 and J usage is TRBJ2-5; D not certain. Germline V gives CDR1 SGHRS, CDR2 YFSETQ. The CDR3 has 13 amino acids. V gave up 0 bases and J gave up 3 bases, with 6 bases separating them. The CDR3 DNA reads TGCGCCAGCAGCTTGGTAGCAGAAGAGACCCAGTACTTC. Protein product: CASSLVAEETQYF.

In this sample, this clone turned up a few times. Here the CDR3 reads CASSKYPGYTEAFF. In DNA, the CDR3 is TGCGCCAGCAGCAAATACCCAGGGTACACTGAAGCTTTCTTT. V is TRBV5-1 and J is TRBJ1-1; possible D gene TRBD1, 5 bases. Germline V gene sequence: CDR1 SGHRS, CDR2 YFSETQ. The CDR3 totals 14 residues. Between the trimmed V and J ends, which lost 4 bases and 3 bases, there was a span of 13 bases.

The CDR3 protein is CASSEWDRASDTQYF. DNA for the CDR3: TGTGCCAGCAGCGAGTGGGACAGGGCTTCAGATACGCAGTATTTT. The V and J genes are TRBV6-1 and TRBJ2-3, with TRBD1 matching 9 bases. This CDR3 is built from 15 residues. Per the germline V gene, CDR1 is MNHNS and CDR2 is SASEGT. Trimming removed 6 bases from V and 4 bases from J; junction bases left unmatched: 8.

This clone was detected once. The chain links TRBV11-1 to TRBJ2-3, with a tentative D call TRBD1 (5 bases). This CDR3 region has 16 residues. Per the germline V gene, CDR1 is SGHAT and CDR2 is FQDESV (reference sequence). The V and J ends lost 1 base and 3 bases respectively, with 14 bases between them. CDR3 in DNA: TGTGCCAGCAGCTTAGATCCCAGGGATATTACAGATACGCAGTATTTT. Translated, it gives CASSLDPRDITDTQYF.

V gene TRBV10-1 combines with J gene TRBJ1-4; D is uncertain. Germline V gene sequence: CDR1 WNHNN, CDR2 SYGVQD (reference sequence). The CDR3 spans 13 residues. V was shortened by 6 bases and J by 4 bases, with 9 bases between the two germline ends. The CDR3 loop reads CASRAGLNEKLFF. The CDR3 DNA reads TGCGCCAGCAGGGCCGGACTTAATGAAAAACTGTTTTTT.

The J gene is TRBJ2-5, the V gene TRBV2; D remains unclear. V shed 4 bases and J shed 7 bases, with 22 bases lying between them. Per the germline V gene, CDR1 is SNHLY and CDR2 is FYNNEI. The CDR3 contains 16 residues. This CDR3 is CASSVGRLIESGTQYF. Here the CDR3 DNA reads TGTGCCAGCAGTGTCGGGCGCCTGATAGAGTCTGGGACCCAGTACTTC.

J is TRBJ2-7 and V is TRBV29-1, with D uncertain. The V and J ends lost 3 bases and 2 bases respectively, with 11 bases between them. The germline gives CDR1 SQVTM, CDR2 ANQGSEA. This CDR3 region has 13 residues. The CDR3 DNA reads as TGCAGCGTTGATCTGACGAAGACCTACGAGCAGTACTTC. It encodes CSVDLTKTYEQYF.

J is TRBJ1-1 and V is TRBV19, with D uncertain. Germline assignment: CDR1 LNHDA and CDR2 SQIVND (reference sequence). The CDR3 is 11 residues long. V lost 7 bases and J 0 bases, leaving 3 bases between the germline ends. The CDR3 is CASTMNTEAFF. CDR3 sequence (DNA): TGTGCCAGTACAATGAACACTGAAGCTTTCTTT. The full variable domain, completed using reference TRBV19 and TRBJ1-1, is DGGITQSPKYLFRKEGQNVTLSCEQNLNHDAMYWYRQDPGQGLRLIYYSQIVNDFQKGDIAEGYSVSREKKESFPLTVTSAQKNPTAFYLCASTMNTEAFFGQGTRLTVV.

The gene calls are TRBV6-5 and TRBJ2-7; D not resolved. The length of the CDR3 is 10 residues. The ends were cut back, 6 bases at V and 3 bases at J, with 3 bases in the middle. Germline CDR1 is MNHEY and CDR2 is SVGAGI. CDR3 bases: TGTGCCAGCAGCCGCTACGAGCAGTACTTC. It encodes CASSRYEQYF.

The CDR3 coding sequence is TGTGCCAGCAGAGACGGGAGGGCCGAGACCCAGTACTTC. Its translation is CASRDGRAETQYF. V and J are TRBV2 and TRBJ2-5, with 8 bases that match TRBD2. V lost 6 bases, J lost 5 bases, and 5 bases stayed unmatched. CDR1 is SNHLY and CDR2 is FYNNEI in the germline V gene. CDR3 length: 13 amino acids.